This TCR beta chain was found in a study of T cells after somatic rescue of genetic block. Germline V CDR1 and CDR2: LNHDA, SQIVND (reference sequence). V was cut by 7 bases and J by 0 bases, with 18 bases left in between. The CDR3 contains 16 residues. Generated by immunoSEQ multiplex PCR, the TCRdb table keeps only in-frame clones and is missing some. Among over 95,000 clones listed, around nine tenths were seen once. The chain is built from TRBV19 and TRBJ1-1; TRBD1 might be the D (6 bases). The clonotype originates from a woman between 18 and 29 years old. Input material: peripheral blood mononuclear cells (PBMCs). The CDR3 reads CASKRTVNLMNTEAFF. The CDR3 nucleotides read TGTGCCAGTAAGAGGACAGTGAACCTCATGAACACTGAAGCTTTCTTT.